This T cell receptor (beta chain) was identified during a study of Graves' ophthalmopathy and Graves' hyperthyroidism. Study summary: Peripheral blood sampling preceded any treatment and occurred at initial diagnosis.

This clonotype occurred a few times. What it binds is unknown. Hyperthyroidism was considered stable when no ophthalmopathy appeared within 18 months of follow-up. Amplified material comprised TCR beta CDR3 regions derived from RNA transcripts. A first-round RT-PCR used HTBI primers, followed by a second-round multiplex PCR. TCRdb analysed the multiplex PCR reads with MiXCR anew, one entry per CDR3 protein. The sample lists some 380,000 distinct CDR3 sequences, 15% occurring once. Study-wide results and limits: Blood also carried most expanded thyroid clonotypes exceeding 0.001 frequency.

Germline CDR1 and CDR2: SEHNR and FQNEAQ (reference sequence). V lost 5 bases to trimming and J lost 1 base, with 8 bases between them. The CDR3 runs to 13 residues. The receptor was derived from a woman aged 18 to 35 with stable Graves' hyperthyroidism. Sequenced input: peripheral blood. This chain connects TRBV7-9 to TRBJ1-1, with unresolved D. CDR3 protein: CASSGEGNTEAFF. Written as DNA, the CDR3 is TGTGCCAGCAGCGGTGAGGGGAACACTGAAGCTTTCTTT.